The present TCR beta chain was sequenced within a study of blood T cell repertoires in COVID-19. At the level of the study: Specimens from acute and convalescent COVID-19 originated in the United States, Italy and Spain. Sources were T cells, B-cell-depleted T cells, or PBMCs; the material itself was cDNA or gDNA.

The length of the CDR3 is 14 residues. Germline V gene data show CDR1 as SGHRS and CDR2 as YFSETQ. Deletions cut 1 base from V and 7 bases from J, with 9 bases between. Clones were sequenced by immunoSEQ multiplex PCR, and TCRdb holds only the in-frame ones, with some missing. This repertoire shows over 85,000 clones, about 85% found once; its top ten account for around 2.9%. During active infection, Seattle patients enrolled and were then monitored through disease. The chain carries TRBV5-1 and TRBJ1-6, with a weak D call TRBD1 (5 bases). The clonotype comes from an elderly woman with COVID-19, enrolled during active disease. Sequenced: peripheral blood. The CDR3 region has the DNA TGCGCCAGCAGCTTGTCGGGGGGGAATTCACCCCTCCACTTT. Amino acid sequence: CASSLSGGNSPLHF. The variable domain in full, completed from reference TRBV5-1 and TRBJ1-6, reads KAGVTQTPRYLIKTRGQQVTLSCSPISGHRSVSWYQQTPGQGLQFLFEYFSETQRNKGNFPGRFSGRQFSNSRSEMNVSTLELGDSALYLCASSLSGGNSPLHFGNGTRLTVT.